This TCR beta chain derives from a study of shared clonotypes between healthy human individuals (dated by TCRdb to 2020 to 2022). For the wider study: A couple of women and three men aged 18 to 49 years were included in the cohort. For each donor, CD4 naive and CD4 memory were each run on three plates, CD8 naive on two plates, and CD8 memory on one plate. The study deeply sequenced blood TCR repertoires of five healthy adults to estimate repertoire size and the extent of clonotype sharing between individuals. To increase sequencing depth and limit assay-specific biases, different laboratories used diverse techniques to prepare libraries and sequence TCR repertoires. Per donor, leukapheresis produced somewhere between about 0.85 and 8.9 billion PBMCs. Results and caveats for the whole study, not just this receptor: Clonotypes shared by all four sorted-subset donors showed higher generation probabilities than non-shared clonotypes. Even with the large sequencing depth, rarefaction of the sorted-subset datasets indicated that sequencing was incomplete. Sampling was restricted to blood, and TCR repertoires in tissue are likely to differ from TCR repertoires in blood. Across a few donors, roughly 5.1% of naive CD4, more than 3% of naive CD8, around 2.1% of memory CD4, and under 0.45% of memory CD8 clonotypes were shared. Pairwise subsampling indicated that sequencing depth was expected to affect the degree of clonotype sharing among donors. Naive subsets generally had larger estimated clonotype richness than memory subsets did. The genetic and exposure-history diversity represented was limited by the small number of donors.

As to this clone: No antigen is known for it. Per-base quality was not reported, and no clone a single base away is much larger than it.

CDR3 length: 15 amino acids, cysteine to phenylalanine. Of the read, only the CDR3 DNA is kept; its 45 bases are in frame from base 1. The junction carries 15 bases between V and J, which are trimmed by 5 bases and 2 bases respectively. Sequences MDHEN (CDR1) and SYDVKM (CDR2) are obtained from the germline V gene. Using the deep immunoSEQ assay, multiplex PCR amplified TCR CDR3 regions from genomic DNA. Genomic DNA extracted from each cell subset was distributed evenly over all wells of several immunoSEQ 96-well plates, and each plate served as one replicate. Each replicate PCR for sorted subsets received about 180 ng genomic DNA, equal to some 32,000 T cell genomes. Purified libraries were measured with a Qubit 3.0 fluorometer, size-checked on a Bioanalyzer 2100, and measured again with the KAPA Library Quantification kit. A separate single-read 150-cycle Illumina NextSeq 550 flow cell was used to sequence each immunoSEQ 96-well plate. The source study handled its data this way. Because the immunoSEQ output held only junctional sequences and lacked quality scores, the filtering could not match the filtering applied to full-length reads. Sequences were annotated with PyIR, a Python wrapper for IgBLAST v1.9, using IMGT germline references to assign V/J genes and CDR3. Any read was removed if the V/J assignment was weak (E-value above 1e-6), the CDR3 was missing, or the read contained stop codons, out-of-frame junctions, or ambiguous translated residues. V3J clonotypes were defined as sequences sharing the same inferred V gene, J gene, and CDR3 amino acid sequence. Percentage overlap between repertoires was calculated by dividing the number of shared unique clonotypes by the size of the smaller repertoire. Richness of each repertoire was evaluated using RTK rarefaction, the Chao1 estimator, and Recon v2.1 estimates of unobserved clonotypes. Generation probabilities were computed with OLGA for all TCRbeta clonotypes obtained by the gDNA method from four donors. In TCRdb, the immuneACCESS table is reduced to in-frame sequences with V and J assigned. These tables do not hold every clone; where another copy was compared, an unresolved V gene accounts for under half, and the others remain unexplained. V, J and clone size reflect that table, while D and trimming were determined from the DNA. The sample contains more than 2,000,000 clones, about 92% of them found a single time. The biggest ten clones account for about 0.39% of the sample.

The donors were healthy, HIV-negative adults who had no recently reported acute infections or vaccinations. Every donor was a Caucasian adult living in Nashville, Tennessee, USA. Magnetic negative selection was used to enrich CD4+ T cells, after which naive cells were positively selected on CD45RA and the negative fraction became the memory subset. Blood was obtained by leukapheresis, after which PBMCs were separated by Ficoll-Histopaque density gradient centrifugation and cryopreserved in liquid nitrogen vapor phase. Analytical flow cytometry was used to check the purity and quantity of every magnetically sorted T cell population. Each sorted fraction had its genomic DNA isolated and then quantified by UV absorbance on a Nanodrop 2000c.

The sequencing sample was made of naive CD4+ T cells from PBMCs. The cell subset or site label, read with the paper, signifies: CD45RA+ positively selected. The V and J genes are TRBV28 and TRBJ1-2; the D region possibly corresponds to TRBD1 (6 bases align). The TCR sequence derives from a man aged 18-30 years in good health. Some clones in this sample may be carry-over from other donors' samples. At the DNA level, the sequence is TGTGCCAGCAGTCCTCGGTGGGGGGGCAACTATGGCTACACCTTC. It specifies CASSPRWGGNYGYTF.